The sequence of this TCR beta chain was determined in a study of T-cell reconstitution after alpha-beta-depleted transplantation in children. Study-level results: Several hundred graft clones that had expanded were reportedly the source of alpha-beta T cells about two months after transplant. T-cell numbers and diversity one year post-transplant derived largely from freshly generated T cells.

Comments on this clonotype: The antigen remains unidentified.

Using unique molecular identifiers, the investigators prepared the TCRbeta library. One entry per CDR3 protein, called by TCRdb with MiXCR from the PCR reads. The sample holds about 300,000 distinct CDR3 sequences, around 10% seen once. The ends were cut back, 6 bases at V and 16 bases at J, with 22 bases in the middle. This CDR3 has 13 amino acids. Germline-derived CDR1 and CDR2 are MGHDK and SYGVNS. The source is a boy under two years old with acute myeloid leukemia, due to receive a stem cell transplant. This specimen was PBMCs, taken before TCRalphabeta/CD19-depleted stem cell transplant. This chain uses TRBV25-1 with TRBJ2-1; unclear D gene. The CDR3 coding sequence is TGTGCCAGCAGCTTTAATTCCGGAACACGGAGTTTCTTC. Translation: CASSFNSGTRSFF.